This TCR beta chain derives from a study of T cell responses to AZD1222 COVID-19 vaccine. Here immunoSEQ multiplex PCR was the method, and the copy in TCRdb shows in-frame clones only, minus some. The repertoire consists of under 150,000 clones, with roughly 87% occurring once and the leading ten covering under 3%. Unmatched junction bases numbered 2, after V lost 0 bases and J lost 5 bases. Per germline, CDR1 SGHRS and CDR2 YFSETQ. This CDR3 spans 15 amino acids. On this clone itself: Antigen unknown.

Study results and caveats: In a largely white British group with more females than males, clonal diversity was possibly underestimated.

The V call is TRBV5-1, the J call TRBJ1-4; TRBD1 agrees at 9 bases. This TCR came from an adult who received the AZD1222 COVID-19 vaccine. The specimen was peripheral blood, collected 28 days after the second AZD1222 dose. Written as DNA, the CDR3 is TGCGCCAGCAGCTTGGCCGGGACAGGGAATGAAAAACTGTTTTTT. Translated, it gives CASSLAGTGNEKLFF.